This TCR beta chain comes out of a study of beta chain features in type 1 diabetes. Overall study context: The patients were much like the healthy donors in age, gender and cell yields.

Regarding this clone: Its specificity is unknown.

One heparinised blood draw, averaging about 116 mL, came from each donor. Purity exceeded 98% in all sorted populations. Study results and limitations: Highly expressing activated T cells could be over-counted with a cDNA template. Patients with Type 1 diabetes showed moderately but significantly shorter TCRB CDR3s in all four CD4+ subsets.

Expressed TCRB transcripts were sequenced, since all the RNA that had been isolated was reverse transcribed. Produced via immunoSEQ multiplex PCR; TCRdb's table is partial and in-frame only. The sample lists tens of thousands of clones, around 70% seen once, with more than 2% in the top ten. Specimen: Tregs from blood. The TCR comes from a woman between 18 and 30 years old with type 1 diabetes.

CDR3 in DNA: TGTGCCAGCAGCCCTTCCACTAGCGGGAGGGAACCCTACAATGAGCAGTTCTTC. Protein sequence: CASSPSTSGREPYNEQFF. The rearrangement uses TRBV4-2 and TRBJ2-1; 13 bases line up with TRBD2. V lost 4 bases, J lost 2 bases, and 8 bases stayed unmatched. Germline V CDR1 and CDR2: LGHNA, YNFKEQ. The CDR3 extends over 18 amino acids.